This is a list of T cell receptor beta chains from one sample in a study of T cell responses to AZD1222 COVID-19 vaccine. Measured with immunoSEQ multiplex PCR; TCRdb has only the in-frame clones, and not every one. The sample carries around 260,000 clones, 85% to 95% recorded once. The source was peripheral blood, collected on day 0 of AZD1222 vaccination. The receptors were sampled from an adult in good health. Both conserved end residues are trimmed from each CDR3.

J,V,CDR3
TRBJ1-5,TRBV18,ASSPIGTGDNQPQH
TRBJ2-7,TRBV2,ASRGAFSGSGEQY
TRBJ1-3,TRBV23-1,ASSQSSKPLAGTGNTIY
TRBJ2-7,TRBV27,ASSFFRDRGGEQY
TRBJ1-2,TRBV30,AWSVVRGLGYT
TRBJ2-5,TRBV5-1,ASSKDSQQETQY
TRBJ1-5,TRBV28,ASRTGREPQH
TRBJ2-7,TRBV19,ASSGQFYEQY
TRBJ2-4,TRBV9,ASSAGTGVNIQY
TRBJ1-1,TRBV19,ASSPGFMNTEAF
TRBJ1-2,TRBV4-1,ASSQNGRTGSGT
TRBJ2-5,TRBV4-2,ASSQGARQETQY
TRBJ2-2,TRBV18,ASSPFLDRGTGELF
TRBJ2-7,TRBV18,ASSPSGTGDNEQY